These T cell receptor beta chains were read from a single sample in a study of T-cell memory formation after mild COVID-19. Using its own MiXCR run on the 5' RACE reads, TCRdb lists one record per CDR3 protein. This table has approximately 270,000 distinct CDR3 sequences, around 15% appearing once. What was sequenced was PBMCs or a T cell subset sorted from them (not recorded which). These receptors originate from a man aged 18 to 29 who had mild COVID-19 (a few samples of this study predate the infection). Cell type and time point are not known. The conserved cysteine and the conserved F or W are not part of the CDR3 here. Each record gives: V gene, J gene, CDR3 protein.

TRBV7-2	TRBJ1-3	ASKAAGNTIY
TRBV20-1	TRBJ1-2	SARDNVGNGYT
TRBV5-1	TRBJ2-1	ASSLGTANNEQF
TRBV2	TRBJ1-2	ASRLDGYT
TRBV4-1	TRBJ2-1	ASSRTAGDWEQF
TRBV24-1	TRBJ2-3	ATSVTGTDNSDTQY
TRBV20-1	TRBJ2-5	SATSGLAEETQY
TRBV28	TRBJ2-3	ASSWVPSGGDTQY
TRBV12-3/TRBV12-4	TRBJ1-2	ASSFSTTSGGYT
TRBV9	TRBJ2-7	ASSGKPRDEQY
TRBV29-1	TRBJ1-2	SVASGLDYGYT
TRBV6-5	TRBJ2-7	ASSYSGPLNEQY
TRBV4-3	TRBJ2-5	ASSGTSSAQETQY
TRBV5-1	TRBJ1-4	ASSLGPEKLF
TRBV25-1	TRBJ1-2	ASSEKWTSIVQGGYT
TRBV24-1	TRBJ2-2	ATSDTGSGTGELF
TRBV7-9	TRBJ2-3	ASSNPGGADTQY
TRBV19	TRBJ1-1	ASSLSGDEAF
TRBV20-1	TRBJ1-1	SARGGPHTEAF
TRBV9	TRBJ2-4	ASSVPPPDQAPAKNIQY
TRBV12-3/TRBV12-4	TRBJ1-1	ASTSEGRTEAF
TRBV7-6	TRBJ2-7	ASSLGTVQEQY
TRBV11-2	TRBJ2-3	ASSSGTSGADTQY
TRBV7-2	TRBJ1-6	ASSTTNSPLH
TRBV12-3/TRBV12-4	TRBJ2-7	ASSPNLYEQY
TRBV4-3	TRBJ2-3	ASSQVTGADTQY
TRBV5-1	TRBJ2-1	ASSLRTGRNNEQF
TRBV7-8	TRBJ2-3	ASRSTVSTDTQY
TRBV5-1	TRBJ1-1	ASSLSGHLNTEAF
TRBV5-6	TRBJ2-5	ASSLVLDIQYSQY
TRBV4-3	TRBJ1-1	ASSQEIPPHDTEAF
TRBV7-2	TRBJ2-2	ASSLGRTGANTGELF
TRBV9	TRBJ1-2	ASSARNTNYGYT
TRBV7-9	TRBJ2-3	ASSLSSGDTDTQY
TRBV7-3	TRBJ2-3	ASSQRSPGSGGITDTQY
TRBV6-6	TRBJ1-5	ASSYWDRAQPQH
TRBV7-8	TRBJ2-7	ASSEGRLDEQY
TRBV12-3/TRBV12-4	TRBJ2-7	ASSPSGLIYEQY
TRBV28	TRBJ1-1	ASSLLGTGELAF
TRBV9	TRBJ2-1	ASSVAPGYNEQF
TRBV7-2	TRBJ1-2	ASSPPVERNGYT
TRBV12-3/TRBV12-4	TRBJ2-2	ASSRDERNTGELF
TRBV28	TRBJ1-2	ASSPSWSGYYGYT
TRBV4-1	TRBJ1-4	ASSRTGGTTNEKLF
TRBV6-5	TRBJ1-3	ATRWENTIY
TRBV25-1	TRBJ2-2	ASREPGLANPGELF
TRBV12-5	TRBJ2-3	ASGVEPSTDTQY
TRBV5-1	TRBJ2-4	ASSPGTGGSIQY
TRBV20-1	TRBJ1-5	SARVLSGPQH
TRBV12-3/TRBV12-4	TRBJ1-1	ASRPNTEAF
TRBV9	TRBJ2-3	ASSVRGHTDTQY
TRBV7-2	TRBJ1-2	ASSPGPGYGYT
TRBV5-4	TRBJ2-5	ASSADGLAVSGETQY
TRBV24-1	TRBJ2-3	ATSDPRDRGGDTQY